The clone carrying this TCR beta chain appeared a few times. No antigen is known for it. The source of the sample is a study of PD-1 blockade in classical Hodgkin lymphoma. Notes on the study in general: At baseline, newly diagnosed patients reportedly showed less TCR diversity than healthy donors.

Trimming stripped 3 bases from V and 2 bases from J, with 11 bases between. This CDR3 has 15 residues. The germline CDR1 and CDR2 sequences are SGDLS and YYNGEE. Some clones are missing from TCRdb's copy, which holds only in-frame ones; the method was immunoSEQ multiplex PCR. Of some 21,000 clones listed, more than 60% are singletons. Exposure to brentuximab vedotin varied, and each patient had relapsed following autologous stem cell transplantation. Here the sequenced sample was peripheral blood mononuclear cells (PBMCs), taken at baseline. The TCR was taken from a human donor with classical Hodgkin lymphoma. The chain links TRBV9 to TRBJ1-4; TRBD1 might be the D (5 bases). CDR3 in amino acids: CASSAQGMTNEKLFF. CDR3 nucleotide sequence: TGTGCCAGCAGCGCTCAGGGTATGACTAATGAAAAACTGTTTTTT.